This T cell receptor (beta chain) is drawn from a study of response to subunit inactivated influenza vaccine. As regards this clonotype: The target antigen is unknown.

Germline V CDR1 and CDR2: KGHDR, SFDVKD. V lost 3 bases to trimming and J lost 2 bases, with 13 bases between them. This CDR3 contains 16 residues. Overall study findings and caveats: Researchers suggested that each seasonal influenza vaccination recruits few new T cells.

TCRdb recomputed calls from the RT-PCR reads with MiXCR, one row per CDR3 protein. The table has hundreds of thousands of distinct CDR3 sequences, approximately 14% seen once; the top ten hold less than 9%. The J gene is TRBJ1-5, the V gene TRBV24-1; weak D call: TRBD1 (6 bases). This material consisted of PBMCs from blood, taken roughly 15 days before vaccination. This receptor was identified in a man between 50 and 59 years old who received an inactivated influenza vaccine. For the CDR3, the DNA is TGTGCCACCAGTGATAACCAGGGGATTGGCAATCAGCCCCAGCATTTT. The encoded protein is CATSDNQGIGNQPQHF.